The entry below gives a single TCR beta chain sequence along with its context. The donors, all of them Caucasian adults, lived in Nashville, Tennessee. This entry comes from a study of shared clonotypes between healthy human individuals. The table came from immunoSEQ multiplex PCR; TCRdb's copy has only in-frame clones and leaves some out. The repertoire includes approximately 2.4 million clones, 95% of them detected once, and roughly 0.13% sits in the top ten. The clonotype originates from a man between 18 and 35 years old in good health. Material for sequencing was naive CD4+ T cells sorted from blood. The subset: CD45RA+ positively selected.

The CDR3 loop is CASSWGDRVGYTF. The CDR3 DNA reads TGCGCCAGCAGCTGGGGAGACAGGGTTGGCTACACCTTC. V gene TRBV5-1 combines with J gene TRBJ1-2, with TRBD1 matching over 7 bases. The CDR3 is 13 amino acids. Germline-derived CDR1 and CDR2 are SGHRS and YFSETQ. V dropped 3 bases and J dropped 7; count of bases not matched to a gene: 6.